Listed below are T cell receptor beta chains from one sample, sequenced in a study of blood T cell repertoires in COVID-19. Repertoires were generated with immunoSEQ multiplex PCR, while TCRdb's copy carries only in-frame clones and drops some. The table has around 200,000 clones, 70% to 80% seen once; the top ten hold around 12%. The specimen sequenced was peripheral blood. Every receptor here comes from a woman between 45 and 60 years old with acute or convalescent COVID-19. The conserved cysteine and the conserved F or W are not part of the CDR3 here.

>TRBV5-1
ASSFLAGVKMGEQF
>TRBV5-6
ASSLELAGFNEQF
>TRBV7-9
ASSSGLVTVQETQY
>TRBV24-1
ATSDWTGGTYEQY
>TRBV6-1
ASSSPPDRKYGYT
>TRBV30
AWSRGGRGEKLF
>TRBV30
AWDRGNTEAF
>TRBV28
ASSGTSGVIDTGELF
>TRBV24-1
ATSDPGTSGNTGELF
>TRBV6-2/TRBV6-3
ASSRQGSSYEQY
>TRBV4-3
ASSQDRSAGWGADTQY
>TRBV24-1
ATSDPGTSGYNEQF
>TRBV29-1
SGATVASAKHNEQF
>TRBV30
ACLRSRASNYGYT
>TRBV6-6
ASSYPGSGWEQY
>TRBV7-2
ASSLRGQVGDTQY
>TRBV9
ASSMTPGVSGNTIY
>TRBV30
AWSGSTGPYGYT
>TRBV28
ASSLYRAGQTYEQY
>TRBV5-1
ASSSGLRLEAF
>TRBV4-3
ASSQDLREPQTQY
>TRBV20-1
SATVGGVKF
>TRBV30
AWSNRVTQY
>TRBV6-5
ASWDRVNQPQH
>TRBV7-2
ASSLGALNPQH
>TRBV18
ASSLFTSRSDNYGYT
>TRBV7-6
ASSFSGGYEQY
>TRBV5-1
ASSLEADPGETQY
>TRBV7-9
ASGPDRETYEQY
>TRBV7-2
ASRGERGGTDTQY
>TRBV19
ASMGTSNEQF
>TRBV6-6
ASSLTDSTDTQY
>TRBV2
ASSKQGITGYT
>TRBV28
ASSSPPTEVEAF
>TRBV24-1
ATSERTGYSGANVLT
>TRBV11-3
ASSSRTSGMSSYNEQF
>TRBV6-5
ASSYSGLASETQY
>TRBV27
ASSLTAGVYNEQF
>TRBV7-9
ASSLARQHNEQF
>TRBV18
ASSLDRGDRGYT